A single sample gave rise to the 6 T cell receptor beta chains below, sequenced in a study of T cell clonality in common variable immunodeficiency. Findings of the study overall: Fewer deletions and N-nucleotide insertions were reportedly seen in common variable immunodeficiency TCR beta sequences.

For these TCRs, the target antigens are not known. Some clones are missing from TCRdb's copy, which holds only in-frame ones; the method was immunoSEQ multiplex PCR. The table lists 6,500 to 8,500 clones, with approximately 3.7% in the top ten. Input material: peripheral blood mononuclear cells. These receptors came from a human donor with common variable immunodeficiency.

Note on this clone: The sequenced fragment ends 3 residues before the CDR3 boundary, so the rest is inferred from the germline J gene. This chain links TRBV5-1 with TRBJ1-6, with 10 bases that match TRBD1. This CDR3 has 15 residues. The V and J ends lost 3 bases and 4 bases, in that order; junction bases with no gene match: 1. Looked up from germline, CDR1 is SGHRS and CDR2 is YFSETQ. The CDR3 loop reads CASSWGQGYNSPLHF. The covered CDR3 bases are TGCGCCAGCAGCTGGGGACAGGGGTATAATTCACCC. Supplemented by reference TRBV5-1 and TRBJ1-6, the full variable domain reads KAGVTQTPRYLIKTRGQQVTLSCSPISGHRSVSWYQQTPGQGLQFLFEYFSETQRNKGNFPGRFSGRQFSNSRSEMNVSTLELGDSALYLCASSWGQGYNSPLHFGNGTRLTVT.

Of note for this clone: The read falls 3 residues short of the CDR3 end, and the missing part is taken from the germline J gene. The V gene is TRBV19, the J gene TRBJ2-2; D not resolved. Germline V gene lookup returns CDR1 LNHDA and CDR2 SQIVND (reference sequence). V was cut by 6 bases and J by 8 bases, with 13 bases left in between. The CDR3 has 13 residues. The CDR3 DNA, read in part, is TGTGCCAGTAGACCAGACCCCAGGGGGGAG. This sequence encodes CASRPDPRGE. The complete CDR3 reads CASRPDPRGELFF.

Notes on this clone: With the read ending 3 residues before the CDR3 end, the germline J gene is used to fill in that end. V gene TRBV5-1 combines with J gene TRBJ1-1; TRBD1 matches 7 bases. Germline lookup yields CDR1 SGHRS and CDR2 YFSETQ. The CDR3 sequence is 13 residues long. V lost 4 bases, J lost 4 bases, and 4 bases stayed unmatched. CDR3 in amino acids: CASSGTATTEAFF. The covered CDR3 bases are TGCGCCAGCAGCGGGACAGCGACCACTGAA.

The part of the CDR3 DNA that was read is TGTGCCAGCAGCTTAGCGCTAGCGGGTGGGAATGAG. Protein product: CASSLALAGGNE. The whole CDR3 reads CASSLALAGGNEQFF. The gene calls are TRBV7-9 and TRBJ2-1; 8 positions agree with TRBD2. The read terminates 3 residues before the CDR3 end, so the remaining end is supplied by the germline J gene. The length of the CDR3 is 15 residues. The germline V gene encodes CDR1 SEHNR and CDR2 FQNEAQ (reference sequence). Trimming at V came to 0 bases and at J to 7 bases, leaving 5 bases not matched to a gene.

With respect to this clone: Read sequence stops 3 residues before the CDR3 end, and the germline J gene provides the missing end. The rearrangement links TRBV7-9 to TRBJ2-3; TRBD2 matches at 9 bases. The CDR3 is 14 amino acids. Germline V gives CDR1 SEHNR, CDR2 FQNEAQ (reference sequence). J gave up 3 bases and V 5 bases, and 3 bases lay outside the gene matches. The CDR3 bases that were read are TGTGCCAGCAGCATGACTAGCGGTACAGATACG. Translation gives CASSMTSGTDT. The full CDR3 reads CASSMTSGTDTQYF.

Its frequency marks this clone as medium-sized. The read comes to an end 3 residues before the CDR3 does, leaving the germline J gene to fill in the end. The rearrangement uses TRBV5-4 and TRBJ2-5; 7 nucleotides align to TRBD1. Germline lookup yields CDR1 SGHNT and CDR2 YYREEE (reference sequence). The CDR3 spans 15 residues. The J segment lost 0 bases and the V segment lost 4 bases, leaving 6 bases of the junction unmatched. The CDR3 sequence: CASSQTGQYQETQYF. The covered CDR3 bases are TGTGCCAGCAGCCAAACGGGACAGTACCAAGAGACC.